This T cell receptor (beta chain) was recorded in a study of blood T cell repertoires in COVID-19. Overall study context: Collection of acute and convalescent COVID-19 samples took place in the United States, Italy and Spain. From T cells, B-cell-depleted T cells, or PBMCs came the material, which was cDNA or gDNA.

Trimming removed 2 bases from V and 8 bases from J; junction bases left unmatched: 7. The CDR3 runs to 16 residues. Germline CDR1 SGHVS, CDR2 FQNEAQ. Authors' processing steps: Using reference gene primer amplification, nucleated cell counts were estimated. Clones were sequenced by immunoSEQ multiplex PCR, and TCRdb holds only the in-frame ones, with some missing. The V and J calls and clone size were taken over from that table, and D and trimming were inferred from the DNA. Among almost 400,000 clones listed, 85% to 90% were seen once. This clone was found once. Two negative PCRs, clearance, or symptom resolution had been documented for recovered Cohort 3 donors.

This chain joins TRBV7-8 and TRBJ2-1, with 12 bases that match TRBD2. Sequenced: PBMCs or T cells enriched from blood (not recorded which). This receptor was taken from a woman aged 25 to 39 who had recovered from COVID-19. For the CDR3, the DNA is TGTGCCAGCAGCTTAAGACTAGCGGGAGCCTGGTATGAGCAGTTCTTC. It translates to CASSLRLAGAWYEQFF.